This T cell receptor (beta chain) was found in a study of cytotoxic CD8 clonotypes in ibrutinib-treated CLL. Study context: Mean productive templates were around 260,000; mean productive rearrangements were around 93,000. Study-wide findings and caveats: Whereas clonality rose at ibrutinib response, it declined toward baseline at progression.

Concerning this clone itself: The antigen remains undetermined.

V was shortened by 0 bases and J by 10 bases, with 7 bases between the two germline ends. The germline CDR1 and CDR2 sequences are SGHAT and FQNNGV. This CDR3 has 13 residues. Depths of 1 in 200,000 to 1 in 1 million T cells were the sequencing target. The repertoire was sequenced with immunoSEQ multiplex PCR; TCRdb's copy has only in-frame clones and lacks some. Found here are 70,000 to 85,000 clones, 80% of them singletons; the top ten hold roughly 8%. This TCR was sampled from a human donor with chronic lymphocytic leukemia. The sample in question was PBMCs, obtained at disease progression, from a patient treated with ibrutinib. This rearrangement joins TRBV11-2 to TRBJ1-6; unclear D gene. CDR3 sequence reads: CASSLDRGSPLHF. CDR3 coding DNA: TGTGCCAGCAGCTTAGATCGAGGATCACCCCTCCACTTT.